Below, 7 T cell receptor beta chains from the same sample are listed, as sequenced in a study of identical twins (dated by TCRdb to about 2016). Library prep was done by 5' RACE. Data came from an Illumina HiSeq 2000. In TCRdb, the public reads were trimmed at Q25 with fastp and aligned with MiXCR, with productive beta chains retained. Each record represents a unique CDR3 protein, reported with the most common genes and DNA among its rows. Here the sample has about 790,000 distinct CDR3 sequences; about 20% occur a single time. The ten largest account for over 10% of the sample. Another study also made use of these data, one on T cells expressing NK-cell markers.

The sample was PBMCs. The source is a woman younger than 35 in good health.

In its sample, this clonotype was seen a few times. V usage is TRBV29-1 and J usage is TRBJ2-1; 9 nucleotides line up with TRBD2. Trimming took 8 bases from V and 7 from J; bases not matched to a gene: 15. Germline V gene data show CDR1 as SQVTM and CDR2 as ANQGSEA. The CDR3 consists of 15 residues. The DNA of the CDR3 is TGCAGCTTCCTAGCGGGAAGCTTTGATGAGAATGAGCAGTTCTTC. Its protein product is CSFLAGSFDENEQFF.

This clonotype was observed a few times. The rearrangement joins TRBV29-1 to TRBJ2-2; 8 bases are a match to TRBD2. From germline, CDR1 is SQVTM and CDR2 ANQGSEA. The CDR3 spans 14 residues. With 1 base clipped from V and 4 bases from J, the junction kept 2 bases outside the gene matches. The CDR3 is CSVEGSGTTGELFF. The DNA of the CDR3 is TGCAGCGTTGAAGGTAGCGGGACCACCGGGGAGCTGTTTTTT.

This chain joins TRBV27 and TRBJ1-1; D may be TRBD1 (6 bases). This CDR3 spans 14 amino acids. Germline V gene sequence: CDR1 MNHEY, CDR2 SMNVEV (reference sequence). V lost 3 bases, J lost 1 base, and 9 bases lay in between. CDR3 loop: CASSFNRANTEAFF. DNA of the CDR3: TGTGCCAGCAGTTTCAACAGGGCGAACACTGAAGCTTTCTTT.

The V and J genes are TRBV7-2 and TRBJ2-7; TRBD2 aligns across 9 bases. V lost 1 base and J lost 7; bases outside the gene matches: 8. This CDR3 comprises 15 residues. Germline V gene sequence: CDR1 SGHTA, CDR2 FQGNSA. The CDR3 loop is CASSLEPAGGREQYF. The CDR3 coding sequence is TGTGCCAGCAGCTTAGAGCCAGCGGGAGGAAGAGAGCAGTACTTC.

The chain joins TRBV20-1 to TRBJ1-5; D is unclear. Trimming cost V 4 bases and J 0 bases, with 10 bases left between them. The CDR3 is 14 residues long. Germline CDR1 reads DFQATT; CDR2 reads SNEGSKA (reference sequence). CDR3 nucleotide sequence: TGCAGTGCTACAGGCGGAGTTAGCAATCAGCCCCAGCATTTT. Protein sequence: CSATGGVSNQPQHF.

The rearrangement joins TRBV6-1 to TRBJ2-5; unclear D gene. The germline V gene has CDR1 MNHNS and CDR2 SASEGT. The CDR3 is made up of 14 amino acids. V lost 6 bases and J 4 bases, leaving 15 bases between the germline ends. The CDR3 bases are TGTGCCAGCAGCCGCCTGCTGGTTGGAGAGACCCAGTACTTC. Its translation is CASSRLLVGETQYF.

This clonotype has just a few counts. This chain links TRBV12-3 or TRBV12-4 with TRBJ1-6, with a weak D call TRBD1 (5 bases). The CDR3 runs 15 residues. Trimming removed 5 bases from V and 6 bases from J, with 14 bases in between. CDR3 sequence: CASSLLGQGNSPLHF. The CDR3 nucleotides are TGTGCCAGCAGTCTGCTCGGGCAGGGTAATTCACCCCTCCACTTT.